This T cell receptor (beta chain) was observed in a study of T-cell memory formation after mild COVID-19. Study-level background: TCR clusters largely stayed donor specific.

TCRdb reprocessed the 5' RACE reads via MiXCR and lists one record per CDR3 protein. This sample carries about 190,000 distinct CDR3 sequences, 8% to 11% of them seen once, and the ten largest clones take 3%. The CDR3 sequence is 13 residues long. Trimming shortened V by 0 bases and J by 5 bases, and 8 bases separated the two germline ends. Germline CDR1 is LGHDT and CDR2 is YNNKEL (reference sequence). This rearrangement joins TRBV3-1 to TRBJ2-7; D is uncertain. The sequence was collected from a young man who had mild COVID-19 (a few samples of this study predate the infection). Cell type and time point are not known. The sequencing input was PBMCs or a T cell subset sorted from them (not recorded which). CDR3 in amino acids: CASSQELGNEQYV. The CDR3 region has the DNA TGTGCCAGCAGCCAAGAACTTGGGAACGAGCAGTACGTC.